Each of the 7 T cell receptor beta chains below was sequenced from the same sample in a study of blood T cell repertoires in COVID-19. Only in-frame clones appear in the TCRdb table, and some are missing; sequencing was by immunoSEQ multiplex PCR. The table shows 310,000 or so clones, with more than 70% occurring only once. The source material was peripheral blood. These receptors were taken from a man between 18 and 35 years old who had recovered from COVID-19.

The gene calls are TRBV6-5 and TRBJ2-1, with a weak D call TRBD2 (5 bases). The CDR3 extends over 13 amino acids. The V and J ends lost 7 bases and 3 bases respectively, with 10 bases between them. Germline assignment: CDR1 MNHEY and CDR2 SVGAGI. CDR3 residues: CASNSGIYNEQFF. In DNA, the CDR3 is TGTGCCAGCAACTCCGGGATCTACAATGAGCAGTTCTTC.

In DNA form, the CDR3 reads TGTGCCAGCTCAAGTTCAGGGTTCTCCTACAATGAGCAGTTCTTC. It is translated as CASSSSGFSYNEQFF. The chain has TRBV25-1 and TRBJ2-1; the D gene is possibly TRBD1 (5 bases). This CDR3 is built from 15 residues. Trimming took off 8 bases at V and 0 bases at J, with 14 bases between the two ends. Germline V CDR1 and CDR2: MGHDK, SYGVNS.

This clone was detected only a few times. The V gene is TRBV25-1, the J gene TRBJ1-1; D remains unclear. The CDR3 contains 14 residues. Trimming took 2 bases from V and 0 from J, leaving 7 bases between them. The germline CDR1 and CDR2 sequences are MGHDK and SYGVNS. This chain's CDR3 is CASSEGTVNTEAFF. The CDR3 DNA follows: TGTGCCAGCAGTGAAGGTACAGTGAACACTGAAGCTTTCTTT.

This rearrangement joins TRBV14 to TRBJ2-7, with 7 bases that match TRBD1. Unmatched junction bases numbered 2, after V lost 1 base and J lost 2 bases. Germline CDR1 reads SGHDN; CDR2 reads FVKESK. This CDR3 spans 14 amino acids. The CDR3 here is CASSQGTGAYEQYF. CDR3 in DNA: TGTGCCAGCAGCCAAGGGACAGGAGCCTACGAGCAGTACTTC.

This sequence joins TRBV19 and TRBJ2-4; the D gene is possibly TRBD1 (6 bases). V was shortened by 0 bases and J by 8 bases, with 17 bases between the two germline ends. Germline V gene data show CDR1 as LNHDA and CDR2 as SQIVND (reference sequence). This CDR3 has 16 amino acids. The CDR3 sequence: CASSIDEAGVADIQYF. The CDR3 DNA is TGTGCCAGTAGTATAGATGAAGCAGGGGTGGCGGACATTCAGTACTTC.

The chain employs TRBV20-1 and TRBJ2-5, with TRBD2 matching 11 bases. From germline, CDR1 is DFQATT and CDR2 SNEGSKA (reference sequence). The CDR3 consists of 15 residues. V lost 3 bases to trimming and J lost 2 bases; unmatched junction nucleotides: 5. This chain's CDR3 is CSASMVAGGQETQYF. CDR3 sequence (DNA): TGCAGTGCTAGTATGGTAGCGGGGGGGCAAGAGACCCAGTACTTC.

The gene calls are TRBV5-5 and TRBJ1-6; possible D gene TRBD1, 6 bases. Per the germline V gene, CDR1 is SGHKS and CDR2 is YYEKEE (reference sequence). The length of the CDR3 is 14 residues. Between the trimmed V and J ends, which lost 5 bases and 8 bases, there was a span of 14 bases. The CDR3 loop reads CASSLQGADSPLHF. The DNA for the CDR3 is TGTGCCAGCAGTCTACAGGGTGCGGATTCACCCCTCCACTTT.